A selection of T cell receptor beta chains follows, all from one sample in a study of blood T cell repertoires in COVID-19. Assay: immunoSEQ multiplex PCR; the TCRdb copy retains only in-frame clones and omits some. The sample shows approximately 120,000 clones, over 80% of them seen only once. Sequenced input: peripheral blood. All receptors come from a human donor in a cohort sampled during active COVID-19. CDR3s include the opening cysteine and the closing phenylalanine or tryptophan. Fields, in order: J gene, D gene, V gene, clone size, CDR3 DNA, CDR3 protein. The D gene is left open where the match is weak. Size tells how often a clone was seen (once, few, many) or the class of an expanded clone, and some rows leave it out.

TRBJ2-5,TRBD2,TRBV5-5,-,TGTGCCAGCAGCTTTGCGGGGGGGGCCGCAGAGACCCAGTACTTC,CASSFAGGAAETQYF
TRBJ1-6,TRBD1,TRBV6-1,-,TGTGCCAGCAGTGGAGCAGCGGACAGGGCGGGGAGCTCCTATAATTCACCCCTCCACTTT,CASSGAADRAGSSYNSPLHF
TRBJ1-1,-,TRBV7-2,once,TGTGCCAGCAGCTGGGGGGATTGGGGAGGCACTGAAGCTTTCTTT,CASSWGDWGGTEAFF
TRBJ1-2,-,TRBV18,-,TGTGCCAGCTCACCGGGCCAGGGCCTCGGCTACACCTTC,CASSPGQGLGYTF
TRBJ2-7,TRBD1,TRBV29-1,-,TGCAGCGCCAAAAGACAGGGTGGTCTCGAGCAGTACTTC,CSAKRQGGLEQYF
TRBJ2-2,TRBD1,TRBV7-9,-,TGTGCCAGCAGGGGGGACAGGGGGCGTTCGAACACCGGGGAGCTGTTTTTT,CASRGDRGRSNTGELFF
TRBJ1-5,-,TRBV3-1/TRBV3-2,-,TGTGCCAGCAGCCAAATGGGGGGTGCTGGCAATCAGCCCCAGCATTTT,CASSQMGGAGNQPQHF
TRBJ2-6,TRBD1,TRBV5-1,-,TGCGCCAGCAGCAACCAACAGGGGATCAGCTCTGGGGCCAACGTCCTGACTTTC,CASSNQQGISSGANVLTF
TRBJ2-7,-,TRBV11-2,-,TGTGCCAGCAGCCAGACGGGGGTACGGGCCTACGAGCAGTACTTC,CASSQTGVRAYEQYF
TRBJ1-5,-,TRBV3-1/TRBV3-2,-,TGTGCCAGCAGCCAAGCGGGCCGAACAGGTCAGCCCCAGCATTTT,CASSQAGRTGQPQHF
TRBJ2-5,TRBD1,TRBV5-1,-,TGCGCCAGCAGCCGGAGACAGGGACGCCAAGAGACCCAGTACTTC,CASSRRQGRQETQYF
TRBJ1-3,TRBD1,TRBV2,once,TGTGCCAGCAGTGTCAAAGGACAGGGTTTAAGTGGAAACACCATATATTTT,CASSVKGQGLSGNTIYF
TRBJ1-3,TRBD1,TRBV2,-,TGTGCCAGCAGTGAAGGGACAGGGATTGGAAACACCATATATTTT,CASSEGTGIGNTIYF
TRBJ2-5,-,TRBV29-1,-,TGCAGCGTTATGCTGTCCAGGGGACAAGAGACCCAGTACTTC,CSVMLSRGQETQYF
TRBJ2-5,TRBD1,TRBV5-1,-,TGCGCCAGCATCCCCGGGACAGGGGGCCCAGAGACCCAGTACTTC,CASIPGTGGPETQYF
TRBJ2-7,-,TRBV7-2,-,TGTGCCAGCAGCCCCCGTCTGGGTGGAGGGTACGAGCAGTACTTC,CASSPRLGGGYEQYF
TRBJ1-5,TRBD1,TRBV5-6,-,TGTGCCAGCAGCTCGACAGGGAACGCGAATCAGCCCCAGCATTTT,CASSSTGNANQPQHF
TRBJ2-1,-,TRBV19,-,TGTGCCAGTAGTATTACGTTCGGCTCCTACAATGAGCAGTTCTTC,CASSITFGSYNEQFF
TRBJ1-1,-,TRBV5-4,-,TGTGCCAGCAGCTTAACATACCCAGGGTACACTGAAGCTTTCTTT,CASSLTYPGYTEAFF
TRBJ1-2,-,TRBV19,-,TGTGCCAGTAATCCGTGGGGGGAAGACTATGGCTACACCTTC,CASNPWGEDYGYTF
TRBJ1-4,-,TRBV11-3,-,TGTGCCAGCAGCTTACGTCCAACTAATGAAAAACTGTTTTTT,CASSLRPTNEKLFF
TRBJ2-1,TRBD2,TRBV5-1,-,TGCGCCAGCAGCTTAACGGCGGGGGGCCCCTCCCGGCAGTTCTTC,CASSLTAGGPSRQFF
TRBJ1-2,-,TRBV6-5,once,TGTGCCAGCAGCAGAACGGACAGTTTTTCAGGCTACACCTTC,CASSRTDSFSGYTF
TRBJ2-7,-,TRBV5-6,-,TGTGCCAGCAGCTTGGGCGGAGGTGGGATCGGGCACTACGAGCAGTACTTC,CASSLGGGGIGHYEQYF
TRBJ2-2,TRBD2,TRBV11-2,-,TGTGCCAGCAGCTTAGGGGGAGGGATGGCTGGGGAGCTGTTTTTT,CASSLGGGMAGELFF
TRBJ2-7,TRBD2,TRBV3-1/TRBV3-2,-,TGTGCCAGCAGCCGGCCTAGCGGGGGGGCGCTCGAGCAGTACTTC,CASSRPSGGALEQYF
TRBJ1-1,-,TRBV5-4,-,TGTGCCAGCAGCTCAAGAGGTGAAGCTTTCTTT,CASSSRGEAFF
TRBJ2-7,-,TRBV15,-,TGTGCCACCAGCAGAGATCGGTCACGCTACGAGCAGTACTTC,CATSRDRSRYEQYF
TRBJ2-2,-,TRBV9,-,TGTGCCAGCAGCAAGCTGGTGAACACCGGGGAGCTGTTTTTT,CASSKLVNTGELFF
TRBJ2-3,-,TRBV2,-,TGTGCCAGCAGTGTCGACCGGGGCACAGATACGCAGTATTTT,CASSVDRGTDTQYF
TRBJ1-1,-,TRBV25-1,-,TGTGCCAGCAGTGAACGAGGGTTCACTGAAGCTTTCTTT,CASSERGFTEAFF
TRBJ2-1,TRBD1,TRBV24-1,-,TGTGCCACCAGTGACCGGACAGGGGGCGTCCTCAATGAGCAGTTCTTC,CATSDRTGGVLNEQFF
TRBJ1-5,-,TRBV6-2/TRBV6-3,-,TGTGCCAGCAGTTACCTGGCCAGGGCCAATCAGCCCCAGCATTTT,CASSYLARANQPQHF
TRBJ2-5,-,TRBV5-1,-,TGCGCCAGCAGCCTGGGGGCCCAAGAGACCCAGTACTTC,CASSLGAQETQYF
TRBJ2-7,-,TRBV28,-,TGTGCCAGCAGGCTAAGGTTGGGCCTGTCCTACGAGCAGTACTTC,CASRLRLGLSYEQYF
TRBJ2-1,TRBD2,TRBV9,-,TGTGCCAGCAGCCTGAGCAGGCTAGCGGGAGTCACAGACTCCTACAATGAGCAGTTCTTC,CASSLSRLAGVTDSYNEQFF
TRBJ2-7,TRBD2,TRBV2,once,TGTGCTCTAGCGGGACGGAGATCCTACGAGCAGTACTTC,CALAGRRSYEQYF
TRBJ1-5,-,TRBV24-1,-,TGTGCCACCAGTCCGGGCGGACTCCTTAGCAATCAGCCCCAGCATTTT,CATSPGGLLSNQPQHF
TRBJ1-6,-,TRBV2,-,TGTGCCAGCAGTGTCCTCCAGGGTGGGATTCTTTCACCCCTCCACTTT,CASSVLQGGILSPLHF
TRBJ2-3,-,TRBV9,few,TGTGCCAGCAGCGTAGTTCCCGGTAGCACAGATACGCAGTATTTT,CASSVVPGSTDTQYF
TRBJ1-1,-,TRBV7-8,-,TGTGCCAGCAGCCGACCAGGCCGAGCTGAAGCTTTCTTT,CASSRPGRAEAFF